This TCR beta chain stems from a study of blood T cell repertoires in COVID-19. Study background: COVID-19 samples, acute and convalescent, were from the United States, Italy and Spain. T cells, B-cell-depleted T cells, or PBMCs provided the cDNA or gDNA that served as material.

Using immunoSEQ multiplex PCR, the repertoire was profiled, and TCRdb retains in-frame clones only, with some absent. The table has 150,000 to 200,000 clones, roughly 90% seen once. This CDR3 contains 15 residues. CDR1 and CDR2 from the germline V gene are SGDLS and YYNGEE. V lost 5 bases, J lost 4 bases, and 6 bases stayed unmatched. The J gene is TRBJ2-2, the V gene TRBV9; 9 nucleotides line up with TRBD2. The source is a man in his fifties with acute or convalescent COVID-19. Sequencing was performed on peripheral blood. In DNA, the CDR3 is TGTGCCAGCAGTGGGACTAGCAGGGGCACCGGGGAGCTGTTTTTT. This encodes CASSGTSRGTGELFF.